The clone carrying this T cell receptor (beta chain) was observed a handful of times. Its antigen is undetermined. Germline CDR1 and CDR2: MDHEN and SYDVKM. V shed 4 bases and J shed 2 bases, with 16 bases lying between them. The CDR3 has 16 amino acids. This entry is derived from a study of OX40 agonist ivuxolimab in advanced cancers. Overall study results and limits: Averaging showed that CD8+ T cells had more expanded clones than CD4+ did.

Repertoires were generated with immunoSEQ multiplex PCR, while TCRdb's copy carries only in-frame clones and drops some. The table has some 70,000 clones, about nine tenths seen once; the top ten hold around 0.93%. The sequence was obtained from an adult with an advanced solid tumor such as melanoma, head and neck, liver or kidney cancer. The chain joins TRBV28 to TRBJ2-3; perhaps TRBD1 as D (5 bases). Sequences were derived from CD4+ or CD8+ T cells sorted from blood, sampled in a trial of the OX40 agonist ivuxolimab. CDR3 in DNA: TGTGCCAGCAGTTCGGACACTCCAGCTAACACAGATACGCAGTATTTT. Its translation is CASSSDTPANTDTQYF.